This TCR beta chain was captured in a study of shared clonotypes between healthy human individuals. Overall study context: Contributing individuals were a couple of females and three males aged 18 to 49.

A remark on this clone: The antigen is undetermined.

Assay: immunoSEQ multiplex PCR; the TCRdb copy retains only in-frame clones and omits some. The sample holds over a million clones, around 78% seen once. Study-level points and caveats: Sorted-subset sequencing, rarefaction showed, was incomplete despite large depth. Some naive CD4 clonotypes, roughly 4.5%, turned up in common across a handful of donors.

Losses at the gene ends were 3 bases for V and 2 bases for J; bases not matched to a gene: 1. CDR3 size: 13 residues. Germline V lookup: CDR1 MNHNY, CDR2 SVGAGI (reference sequence). The split of CD4+ cells yielded CD45RA+ naive and CD45RA-negative memory subsets. The J gene is TRBJ2-7, the V gene TRBV6-6, with TRBD1 identical over 7 bases. The sequence came from a man in his late teens or twenties in good health. Some clones in this sample may be carry-over from other donors' samples. The sequencing input was memory CD4+ T cells from PBMCs. Regarding subset: CD45RA-negative fraction. The CDR3 sequence is CASSYTGAYEQYF. DNA for the CDR3: TGTGCCAGCAGTTATACAGGGGCCTACGAGCAGTACTTC.